This T cell receptor (beta chain) was recorded in a study of identical twins. Germline-derived CDR1 and CDR2 are MNHEY and SMNVEV (reference sequence). V shed 9 bases and J 6 bases; nucleotides not matched to a gene: 7. The CDR3 has 13 residues. This clonotype turned up a few times. MiXCR, run by TCRdb on the 5' RACE reads, gives a single entry per CDR3 protein. The sample lists hundreds of thousands of distinct CDR3 sequences; 9% to 15% were seen once. The sample also formed part of further work on yellow fever vaccine responses in identical twins.

The chain combines TRBV27 with TRBJ2-2, with 7 bases fitting TRBD1. The sequence came from a woman aged 18-29 years in good health. The specimen was CD8+ T cells sorted from blood. CDR3 region: CASQRGPPGELFF. In nucleotides, the CDR3 is TGTGCCAGTCAAAGGGGGCCCCCCGGGGAGCTGTTTTTT.